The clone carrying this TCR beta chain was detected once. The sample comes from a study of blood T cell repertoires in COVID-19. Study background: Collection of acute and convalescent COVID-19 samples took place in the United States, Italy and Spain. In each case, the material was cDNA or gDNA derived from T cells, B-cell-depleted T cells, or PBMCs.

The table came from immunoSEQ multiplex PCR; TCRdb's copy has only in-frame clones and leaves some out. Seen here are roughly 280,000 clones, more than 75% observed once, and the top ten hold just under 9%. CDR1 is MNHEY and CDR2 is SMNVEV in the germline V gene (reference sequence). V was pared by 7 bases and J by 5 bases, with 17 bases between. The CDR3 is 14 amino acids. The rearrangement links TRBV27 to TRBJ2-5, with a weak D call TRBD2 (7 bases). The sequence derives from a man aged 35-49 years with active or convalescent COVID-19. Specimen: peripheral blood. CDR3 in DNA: TGTGCCAGCATGAGAGGGGGGGCCCGGGAGACCCAGTACTTC. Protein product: CASMRGGARETQYF.